The rows below give T cell receptor beta chains drawn from one sample of a study of blood T cell repertoires in COVID-19. TCRdb keeps only in-frame clones here, not all; method: immunoSEQ multiplex PCR. The profile shows around 20,000 clones, roughly 84% of them singletons. The specimen was peripheral blood. The source of these receptors is a human donor in a cohort sampled during active COVID-19. The donor label of this sample is uncertain. The conserved cysteine and the conserved F or W are not part of the CDR3 here. The D gene is left open where the match is weak.

D gene | V gene | CDR3 protein
TRBD1 | TRBV5-1 | ASSQNRGETQY
- | TRBV15 | ATSRVVGDWNEQY
- | TRBV30 | AWSVGGAAGNTIY
TRBD1 | TRBV10-3 | AIGATGNKDTQY
- | TRBV20-1 | SASFSGHGWTEQF
TRBD2 | TRBV28 | ASGLTGTSGGSYEQY
TRBD2 | TRBV10-3 | AISESRASGSAKNIQY
- | TRBV6-1 | ASSERQYGYT
- | TRBV28 | ASRDRQAPGEQF
TRBD2 | TRBV10-2 | ASSELAGGRSSYNEQF
- | TRBV12-3/TRBV12-4 | ASRHQETQY